A single count supports the clone carrying this T cell receptor (beta chain). The CDR3 is made up of 15 amino acids. Trimming left V 5 bases short and J 6 bases short, with 14 bases between. The germline gives CDR1 MNHEY, CDR2 SMNVEV (reference sequence). Unique molecular identifiers tagged the TCRbeta library. TCRdb recomputed calls from the PCR reads with MiXCR, one row per CDR3 protein. Among about 540,000 distinct CDR3 sequences, around 18% were seen once, and the ten largest hold roughly 3.3%. This entry belongs to a study of T-cell reconstitution after alpha-beta-depleted transplantation in children.

The chain links TRBV27 to TRBJ1-6; D remains ambiguous. Specimen: PBMCs from the stem cell graft donor, collected from the stem cell graft. The sequence was collected from a human donor who donated a stem cell graft to a child with acute lymphoblastic leukemia. The CDR3 region is CASSPPRPPNSPLHF. CDR3 nucleotides: TGTGCCAGCAGTCCTCCCCGGCCACCTAATTCACCCCTCCACTTT.